The clone carrying this T cell receptor beta chain was counted a few times. The data were obtained in a study of T cells in Graves' hyperthyroidism and ophthalmopathy. This CDR3 spans 13 amino acids. CDR1 and CDR2 (germline): LNHDA, SQIVND (reference sequence). Trimming removed 7 bases at V and 1 base at J, with 10 bases between. TCR beta CDR3 regions were amplified from RNA. TCR CDR3 underwent first-round RT-PCR with the HTBI primer set. TCRdb itself ran the multiplex PCR reads through MiXCR, one entry per CDR3 protein. The sample includes some 300,000 distinct CDR3 sequences, approximately 13% seen only once; the top ten take 7.9%. In patients aged 18 to 65, hyperthyroidism was newly diagnosed, with duration under 2 months. Each 10 ml fresh peripheral blood draw supplied the PBMCs.

The chain recombines TRBV19 with TRBJ1-1; D gene ambiguous. Sequenced: blood. The receptor comes from a woman aged 40-49 years with Graves' hyperthyroidism. The CDR3 reads CASNNRRNTEAFF. The CDR3 DNA sequence: TGTGCCAGTAACAACCGGCGGAACACTGAAGCTTTCTTT.